The TCR beta chain described here comes from a study of blood T cell repertoires in COVID-19. Overall study context: Researchers got acute and convalescent COVID-19 samples from the United States, Italy and Spain. PBMCs, B-cell-depleted T cells, or T cells were the source of the cDNA or gDNA that made up the material.

The CDR3 is 15 amino acids. The germline CDR1 and CDR2 sequences are DFQATT and SNEGSKA (reference sequence). V was cut by 3 bases and J by 2 bases, with 16 bases left in between. Per the original data handling: Reference gene primer amplification in the assay estimated nucleated cell counts. Repertoires were generated with immunoSEQ multiplex PCR, while TCRdb's copy carries only in-frame clones and drops some. From that table come the V and J calls and clone size; the DNA was used to work out D and trimming. Counted here are about 38,000 clones, 70% to 90% occurring once; the ten biggest clones make up roughly 5.2%.

Specimen: peripheral blood. This sequence joins TRBV20-1 and TRBJ2-5, with D possibly matching TRBD2 (6 bases). This TCR was sampled from a man aged 45-65 years with active COVID-19. The CDR3 protein is CSASGSSGLQETQYF. Written as DNA, the CDR3 is TGCAGTGCTAGTGGAAGTAGCGGCCTGCAAGAGACCCAGTACTTC.